The 32 T cell receptor beta chains below come from one sample, sequenced in a study of CD8 T cells in ankylosing spondylitis. Via MiXCR, TCRdb re-called the 5' RACE reads, giving one row per CDR3 protein. The sample lists roughly 230,000 distinct CDR3 sequences; about 20% were seen once. Sample: blood, either unsorted or a sorted T cell fraction (not recorded which). The origin of the receptors is a male donor with ankylosing spondylitis or in good health (not recorded which).

The chain has TRBV5-5 and TRBJ2-7, with D possibly called TRBD1 or TRBD2 (7 bases each). V was cut by 5 bases and J by 3 bases, with 24 bases left in between. The CDR3 has 17 residues. Germline CDR1 SGHKS, CDR2 YYEKEE (reference sequence). For the CDR3, the DNA is TGTGCCAGCAGGGACTCAGGGGGAGGGCTTTCCTACTACGAGCAGTACTTC. Protein product: CASRDSGGGLSYYEQYF.

This chain connects TRBV27 to TRBJ2-1; TRBD1 might be the D (5 bases). Trimming took off 8 bases at V and 1 base at J, with 24 bases between the two ends. The CDR3 sequence is 18 residues long. CDR1 MNHEY and CDR2 SMNVEV come from the germline V gene (reference sequence). DNA of the CDR3: TGTGCCAGCGATTACCTAGGGGCGAGCAGCCCATCCTACAATGAGCAGTTCTTC. Its protein product is CASDYLGASSPSYNEQFF.

This clonotype was counted between two and nine times. This sequence joins TRBV5-1 and TRBJ1-1; TRBD1 agrees at 10 bases. This CDR3 contains 16 residues. CDR1 is SGHRS, CDR2 YFSETQ, per germline. The ends lost 3 bases at V and 6 bases at J; junction bases unmatched: 11. CDR3 nucleotide sequence: TGCGCCAGCAGCTCCAAAAGGGACAGGGGATTATCTGAAGCTTTCTTT. The encoded protein is CASSSKRDRGLSEAFF.

J is TRBJ2-7 and V is TRBV20-1; no clear D. CDR3 length equals 15 residues. Trimming took off 0 bases at V and 1 base at J, with 13 bases between the two ends. CDR1 and CDR2 from the germline V gene are DFQATT and SNEGSKA (reference sequence). This CDR3 reads CSARDQEARSYEQYF. The CDR3, as DNA: TGCAGTGCTAGAGATCAAGAGGCCAGGTCCTACGAGCAGTACTTC.

This clonotype appeared a few times. The J gene is TRBJ2-2, the V gene TRBV7-3; 12 bases are a match to TRBD2. Germline CDR1 reads SGHTA; CDR2 reads FQGTGA. V trimming: 5 bases; J trimming: 6 bases; junction bases outside the gene matches: 13. The CDR3 covers 18 residues. The DNA for the CDR3 is TGTGCCAGCAGCCCAATCAGGACTAGCGGGATTTATTCCGGGGAGCTGTTTTTT. Encoded protein: CASSPIRTSGIYSGELFF.

V and J are TRBV6-4 and TRBJ2-3; D gene ambiguous. Trimming removed 5 bases from V and 4 bases from J, with 10 bases in between. The germline CDR1 and CDR2 sequences are MRHNA and SNTAGT. This CDR3 has 13 residues. The CDR3 reads CASSPFPADTQYF. The CDR3 nucleotides read TGTGCCAGCAGTCCTTTCCCAGCAGATACGCAGTATTTT.

In its sample, this clonotype was seen a few times. DNA of the CDR3: TGTGCCAGCAGCTTATGGGCGGGGGACTACGAGCAGTACTTC. Translated: CASSLWAGDYEQYF. The chain recombines TRBV7-2 with TRBJ2-7; 7 nucleotides line up with TRBD2. The CDR3 totals 14 residues. J gave up 3 bases and V 2 bases, and 4 bases lay outside the gene matches. The germline V gene encodes CDR1 SGHTA and CDR2 FQGNSA.

J is TRBJ2-7 and V is TRBV27; 11 bases fit TRBD1. Germline assignment: CDR1 MNHEY and CDR2 SMNVEV (reference sequence). The CDR3 consists of 15 residues. The V and J ends lost 5 bases and 1 base, in that order; junction bases with no gene match: 4. The CDR3 coding sequence is TGTGCCAGCAGTGTCGGGACAGGGGGATCCTACGAGCAGTACTTC. It encodes CASSVGTGGSYEQYF.

This clonotype was observed a few times. This chain links TRBV20-1 with TRBJ2-7, with no clear D. Germline V gene sequence: CDR1 DFQATT, CDR2 SNEGSKA (reference sequence). Trimming stripped 0 bases from V and 3 bases from J, with 12 bases between. This CDR3 is 14 amino acids long. CDR3 residues: CSARDPISVYEQYF. The CDR3, as DNA: TGCAGTGCTAGAGACCCTATTTCGGTCTACGAGCAGTACTTC.

This clonotype occurred a few times. The J gene is TRBJ2-7, the V gene TRBV4-1; 8 nucleotides agree with TRBD1. CDR3 size: 15 residues. Germline V lookup: CDR1 MGHRA, CDR2 YSYEKL. The J segment lost 4 bases and the V segment lost 0 bases, leaving 5 bases of the junction unmatched. This CDR3 reads CASSQEDRAAYEQYF. Here the CDR3 DNA reads TGCGCCAGCAGCCAAGAGGACAGGGCGGCTTACGAGCAGTACTTC.

The chain employs TRBV5-1 and TRBJ2-1; no clear D. CDR1 and CDR2 from the germline V gene are SGHRS and YFSETQ. V was shortened by 4 bases and J by 0 bases, with 17 bases between the two germline ends. The CDR3 runs to 17 residues. CDR3 DNA sequence: TGCGCCAGCAGCCCAAGTTGGCGGCCCAGCTCCTACAATGAGCAGTTCTTC. It translates to CASSPSWRPSSYNEQFF. Combining the CDR3 with reference TRBV5-1 and TRBJ2-1 gives the whole variable domain KAGVTQTPRYLIKTRGQQVTLSCSPISGHRSVSWYQQTPGQGLQFLFEYFSETQRNKGNFPGRFSGRQFSNSRSEMNVSTLELGDSALYLCASSPSWRPSSYNEQFFGPGTRLTVL.

The chain is built from TRBV15 and TRBJ1-5, with 7 bases lining up with TRBD1. The CDR3 has 16 residues. Trimming took 0 bases from V and 5 from J; bases not matched to a gene: 7. Germline values: CDR1 LNHNV, CDR2 YYDKDF (reference sequence). CDR3 sequence reads: CATSRDGGQWDQPQHF. In DNA form, the CDR3 reads TGTGCCACCAGCAGAGATGGGGGACAGTGGGATCAGCCCCAGCATTTT.

In its sample, this clonotype was seen a few times. The chain joins TRBV3-1 to TRBJ2-1; 13 bases fit TRBD2. Germline CDR1 reads LGHDT; CDR2 reads YNNKEL (reference sequence). The CDR3 totals 14 residues. V was pared by 11 bases and J by 6 bases, with 7 bases of the junction left unmatched. Here the CDR3 reads CASQGLAGFNEQFF. DNA of the CDR3: TGTGCCTCCCAGGGACTAGCGGGATTCAATGAGCAGTTCTTC.

This clonotype was detected ten times or more. The chain carries TRBV4-2 and TRBJ1-5; unclear D gene. This CDR3 region has 13 residues. Germline CDR1 is LGHNA and CDR2 is YNFKEQ. V lost 0 bases, J lost 9 bases, and 9 bases lay in between. The CDR3: CASSQDNGLPQHF. The CDR3 coding sequence is TGTGCCAGCAGCCAAGATAACGGTTTGCCCCAGCATTTT.

The chain has TRBV7-8 and TRBJ2-3; 10 bases fit TRBD2. The V and J ends lost 5 bases and 0 bases, in that order; junction bases with no gene match: 11. This CDR3 region has 18 residues. Germline loops: CDR1 SGHVS, CDR2 FQNEAQ. The CDR3 sequence is CASSPQIGLAASTDTQYF. CDR3 nucleotides: TGTGCCAGCAGCCCCCAGATCGGACTAGCGGCAAGCACAGATACGCAGTATTTT.

This clonotype was counted at least ten times. The chain recombines TRBV4-1 with TRBJ2-1; D is perhaps TRBD1 (5 bases). From germline, CDR1 is MGHRA and CDR2 YSYEKL. The length of the CDR3 is 15 residues. V was trimmed by 4 bases and J by 4 bases, leaving 14 bases between them. DNA for the CDR3: TGCGCCAGCAGCCGGACACCTGGGCGTTACAATGAGCAGTTCTTC. It is translated as CASSRTPGRYNEQFF.

The chain recombines TRBV15 with TRBJ2-3; TRBD2 aligns across 9 bases. Germline trimming cut 8 bases from V and 4 bases from J; bases unmatched to any gene: 4. Per germline, CDR1 LNHNV and CDR2 YYDKDF (reference sequence). The CDR3 consists of 13 residues. Here the CDR3 reads CATELAGADTQYF. The CDR3 nucleotides read TGTGCCACCGAGTTAGCGGGAGCAGATACGCAGTATTTT.

The V call is TRBV5-1, the J call TRBJ2-2; 9 nucleotides line up with TRBD2. Trimming removed 0 bases from V and 0 bases from J; junction bases left unmatched: 6. The germline gives CDR1 SGHRS, CDR2 YFSETQ. This CDR3 is 18 amino acids long. The CDR3 is CASSLAASGEANTGELFF. The CDR3 DNA sequence: TGCGCCAGCAGCTTGGCGGCTAGCGGGGAAGCGAACACCGGGGAGCTGTTTTTT.

This clonotype was recorded a few times. The chain carries TRBV27 and TRBJ2-1, with D perhaps matching TRBD1 or TRBD2 (7 bases each). Deletions cut 5 bases from V and 9 bases from J, with 23 bases between. CDR1 MNHEY and CDR2 SMNVEV come from the germline V gene (reference sequence). This CDR3 region has 16 residues. In nucleotides, the CDR3 is TGTGCCAGCAGTCCCCGGGGGGCAGGGGGAAGCCCTGAGCAGTTCTTC. It yields the protein CASSPRGAGGSPEQFF.

This clonotype has at least ten counts. This CDR3 is CASSLAGPGEQFF. In DNA, the CDR3 is TGTGCCAGCAGCTTAGCGGGACCGGGAGAGCAGTTCTTC. The chain carries TRBV11-1 and TRBJ2-1, with D possibly being TRBD1 or TRBD2 (5 bases each). Looked up from germline, CDR1 is SGHAT and CDR2 is FQDESV (reference sequence). CDR3 length: 13 residues. With 0 bases removed from V and 10 bases from J, the gap between germline ends came to 10 bases.

V gene TRBV18 combines with J gene TRBJ2-7; the D gene is possibly TRBD2 (6 bases). The CDR3 is 17 amino acids. Per germline, CDR1 KGHSH and CDR2 LQKENI. V gave up 2 bases and J gave up 0 bases, with 17 bases separating them. Written as DNA, the CDR3 is TGTGCCAGCTCACCAACAGGACCTAGCGATTACTCCTACGAGCAGTACTTC. Translation gives CASSPTGPSDYSYEQYF.

The genes are TRBV4-3 and TRBJ2-7, with 11 nucleotides matching TRBD1. With 1 base clipped from V and 6 bases from J, the junction kept 11 bases outside the gene matches. This CDR3 spans 17 amino acids. CDR1 LGHNA and CDR2 YSLEER come from the germline V gene. The CDR3 DNA reads TGCGCCAGCAGCCAAGCTTCCGGACAGGGGGCAATAGGCGAGCAGTACTTC. Protein sequence: CASSQASGQGAIGEQYF.

J is TRBJ2-5 and V is TRBV3-1, with D perhaps TRBD2 (5 bases). Germline V gene sequence: CDR1 LGHDT, CDR2 YNNKEL (reference sequence). V shed 4 bases and J shed 2 bases, with 11 bases lying between them. The CDR3 consists of 14 residues. CDR3 DNA: TGTGCCAGCAGCCCCCGGCGACTACAAGAGACCCAGTACTTC. Its protein is CASSPRRLQETQYF.

The V and J genes are TRBV7-6 and TRBJ2-1; TRBD1 matches at 8 bases. The CDR3 length is 15 residues. Germline lookup yields CDR1 SGHVS and CDR2 FNYEAQ. Trimming took 1 base from V and 7 from J; bases not matched to a gene: 6. The CDR3 here is CASSLGETGENEQFF. The CDR3, as DNA: TGTGCCAGCAGCTTAGGGGAGACAGGGGAAAATGAGCAGTTCTTC.

This clonotype was counted between two and nine times. The chain recombines TRBV29-1 with TRBJ2-3, with 7 nucleotides matching TRBD2. V shed 7 bases, J shed 2 bases, and the junction held 6 bases outside the gene matches. Germline V CDR1 and CDR2: SQVTM, ANQGSEA. The CDR3 is made up of 13 amino acids. The CDR3 sequence: CSGRETLTDTQYF. The CDR3 nucleotides are TGCAGCGGGCGGGAGACCCTCACAGATACGCAGTATTTT.

The chain has TRBV5-1 and TRBJ1-6; 9 nucleotides line up with TRBD1. Germline lookup yields CDR1 SGHRS and CDR2 YFSETQ. The CDR3 sequence is 16 residues long. V lost 3 bases and J lost 5; bases outside the gene matches: 6. The CDR3 here is CASSYGRDRDNSPLHF. The CDR3, as DNA: TGCGCCAGCAGCTACGGCCGGGACAGGGATAATTCACCCCTCCACTTT.

There are a few counts of this clonotype. V and J are TRBV24-1 and TRBJ1-2, with D unresolved. V lost 6 bases and J 3 bases, leaving 10 bases between the germline ends. Per germline, CDR1 KGHDR and CDR2 SFDVKD. The CDR3 is made up of 13 amino acids. In DNA form, the CDR3 reads TGTGCCACCAGTACCTCTGAGGACTATGGCTACACCTTC. It translates to CATSTSEDYGYTF.

This clonotype showed up just a few times. The J gene is TRBJ2-7, the V gene TRBV9, with TRBD1 identical over 10 bases. Germline assignment: CDR1 SGDLS and CDR2 YYNGEE. The trim removed 0 bases at V and 2 bases at J, leaving 2 bases unmatched. The CDR3 length is 15 residues. The CDR3 bases are TGTGCCAGCAGCGTAGGGGACAGGGGCCCCTACGAGCAGTACTTC. As protein: CASSVGDRGPYEQYF.

This clonotype was seen only a few times. The chain links TRBV27 to TRBJ2-2; 13 nucleotides match TRBD2. Losses at the gene ends were 5 bases for V and 3 bases for J; bases not matched to a gene: 12. This CDR3 comprises 19 residues. Germline V gene sequence: CDR1 MNHEY, CDR2 SMNVEV (reference sequence). The CDR3 protein is CASSAKTSGRAWDTGELFF. The CDR3 DNA reads TGTGCCAGCAGTGCCAAAACTAGCGGGAGGGCCTGGGACACCGGGGAGCTGTTTTTT.

The chain recombines TRBV4-1 with TRBJ2-3; 8 nucleotides line up with TRBD2. Germline trimming cut 0 bases from V and 3 bases from J; bases unmatched to any gene: 5. Germline lookup yields CDR1 MGHRA and CDR2 YSYEKL. The CDR3 contains 16 residues. The CDR3 DNA reads TGCGCCAGCAGCCAAGACGGCGGGAGGAGTACAGATACGCAGTATTTT. This codes for CASSQDGGRSTDTQYF.

This clonotype showed up just a few times. The V and J genes are TRBV10-3 and TRBJ2-1; unclear D gene. The germline CDR1 and CDR2 sequences are ENHRY and SYGVKD. This CDR3 is 13 amino acids long. V dropped 6 bases and J dropped 0 bases, with 6 bases sitting between them. The CDR3 sequence: CAIRDISYNEQFF. Here the CDR3 DNA reads TGTGCCATCAGGGATATCTCCTACAATGAGCAGTTCTTC.

The chain recombines TRBV4-1 with TRBJ1-1; tentatively, D is TRBD1 (5 bases). The ends were cut back, 5 bases at V and 5 bases at J, with 15 bases in the middle. The CDR3 contains 14 residues. Germline lookup yields CDR1 MGHRA and CDR2 YSYEKL. CDR3 residues: CASSSEGRGTEAFF. The CDR3 DNA sequence: TGCGCCAGCAGCTCTGAAGGGAGGGGAACTGAAGCTTTCTTT.